Listed below are T cell receptor beta chains from one sample, sequenced in a study of cytomegalovirus exposure and HLA in healthy donors. The method was immunoSEQ multiplex PCR; TCRdb's version includes in-frame clones alone and lacks a portion of them. The profile shows 150,000 to 200,000 clones, roughly 80% of them singletons. Material: PBMCs. The receptors were gathered from a woman in her thirties in good health and CMV-seropositive. Each CDR3 is given with its conserved first and last residue.

cdr3_aa,v_call
CASSARRGAREQYF,TRBV5-4
CASSVTGLAGQDEQFF,TRBV10-1
CASSWGSGGADTQYF,TRBV5-4
CASSLLPSGYEQYF,TRBV13
CATSSNSRDRAETQYF,TRBV15
CAIRDRVDAGELFF,TRBV10-3
CASSSGRGQPQHF,TRBV7-9
CASRGDLGGSGNTIYF,TRBV5-1
CSVEELAGGYNEQFF,TRBV29-1
CAISLLAGAGNEQFF,TRBV10-3
CASSSGLLTEAFF,TRBV6-1
CASSFRGALDSNQPQHF,TRBV7-8
CASSRRRELLGETQYF,TRBV11-1
CAISGPGGTSGSGFSYEQYF,TRBV10-3
CASSQSSQETQYF,TRBV4-3
CASSLPGGETQYF,TRBV27
CASSPNMIEAFF,TRBV4-2
CASRTGTGSPRLFF,TRBV7-6
CASGPRGTYEQYF,TRBV27
CASSLVGWGLGYTF,TRBV7-9
CASSSQEGADQPQHF,TRBV27
CASKEDYGYTF,TRBV6-1
CASSQEILAGVLIPDTQYF,TRBV14
CASSPDGTSLYEQFF,TRBV5-1
CSARDLETQYF,TRBV20-1
CASSLAPQVETQYF,TRBV7-9
CASSSFRTGSYGYTF,TRBV7-2
CASSLVTGFDSGELFF,TRBV5-1
CASSPSPGQGLPSYNEQFF,TRBV7-9
CASSSAGIPPYEQYF,TRBV25-1
CASRWTSGYNEQFF,TRBV2
CASSNKGYTF,TRBV21-1
CASSKRPGAGGYNEQFF,TRBV10-1
CASSPPRVGSRGYTF,TRBV7-2